This T cell receptor (beta chain) was sequenced during a study of PD-1 blockade in classical Hodgkin lymphoma. Libraries were prepared by immunoSEQ multiplex PCR; TCRdb keeps only in-frame clonotypes and omits some of them. The table shows fewer than 40,000 clones, with about 86% occurring only once. Time point described: cycle 4 day 1 (C4D1), after less than 7 weeks of nivolumab. Each of the patients experienced relapse following autologous stem cell transplantation, and their brentuximab vedotin exposure differed. With magnetic negative selection, CD4+ T cells were purified from PBMCs that had been thawed. V gave up 5 bases and J gave up 1 base; unmatched junction bases: 4. Per the germline V gene, CDR1 is SEHNR and CDR2 is FQNEAQ (reference sequence). The CDR3 is made up of 17 amino acids.

V gene TRBV7-9 combines with J gene TRBJ2-1, with 14 bases aligning to TRBD2. The receptor's source is a human donor with classical Hodgkin lymphoma. The material was CD4+ T cells from blood, obtained before the fourth cycle of nivolumab. The CDR3 sequence is CASSPGLAGVSYNEQFF. Here the CDR3 DNA reads TGTGCCAGCAGCCCGGGACTAGCGGGGGTTTCCTACAATGAGCAGTTCTTC.